This T cell receptor (beta chain) was profiled in a study of blood T cell repertoires in COVID-19. CDR3 length: 14 residues. Looked up from germline, CDR1 is MDHEN and CDR2 is SYDVKM. V was trimmed by 3 bases and J by 6 bases, leaving 11 bases between them. In the original workflow: The assay estimated nucleated cells by amplifying reference gene primers. Measured with immunoSEQ multiplex PCR; TCRdb has only the in-frame clones, and not every one. V and J calls and clone size follow that table, whereas D and trimming were derived from the DNA. The repertoire has under 250,000 clones, 85% of them found once; the top ten carry just under 6.5%.

The V call is TRBV28, the J call TRBJ1-4, with a weak D call TRBD1 (6 bases). The clonotype was recovered from a woman in her sixties or seventies with active or convalescent COVID-19. Material: peripheral blood. The CDR3 nucleotides read TGTGCCAGCAGTTTCTTACAGGGACATGAAAAACTGTTTTTT. As protein: CASSFLQGHEKLFF.